These 14 T cell receptor beta chains share one sample of origin, sequenced in a study of molecular identifiers for immune sequencing clone quantification (dated by TCRdb to the late 2010s). Preparation of the library involved PCR. Data came from a NextSeq 500. TCRdb's own reprocessing of the public reads used fastp at Q25 and MiXCR and kept productive beta chains. Rows are unified per CDR3 protein, each entry keeping the most common DNA and genes. The sample table shows a few hundred thousand distinct CDR3 sequences, and 24% are seen once. The biggest ten clones account for 0.74% of the sample. The sample was naive CD8+ T cells from blood, with Jurkat cell RNA spiked in. The cell subset or site label, read with the paper, signifies: FACS-sorted CD8+CD4-CCR7+CD45RA+ naive T cells. These receptors were collected from a human donor in good health. Some libraries in this study had Jurkat cell RNA spiked in.

The sample holds many counts of this clonotype. This chain joins TRBV29-1 and TRBJ1-1; D unclear. CDR1 and CDR2 (germline): SQVTM, ANQGSEA. The CDR3 contains 11 residues. The V end was cut by 8 bases, the J end by 1 base, with 8 bases between. The CDR3 sequence: CSWSWNTEAFF. CDR3 sequence (DNA): TGCAGCTGGAGCTGGAACACTGAAGCTTTCTTT.

There are many counts of this clonotype. The chain couples TRBV6-6 to TRBJ2-7, with 10 bases aligning to TRBD1. V shed 4 bases and J 6 bases; nucleotides not matched to a gene: 6. CDR1 is MNHNY, CDR2 SVGAGI, per germline (reference sequence). The CDR3 has 14 residues. Here the CDR3 DNA reads TGTGCCAGCAGTTTCCGACAGGGGGCTAGCGAGCAGTACTTC. Translated: CASSFRQGASEQYF.

This chain joins TRBV6-6 and TRBJ2-7; TRBD1 is a possible D gene (6 bases). The CDR3 is 13 residues long. The V end was cut by 5 bases, the J end by 5 bases, with 13 bases between. Germline-derived CDR1 and CDR2 are MNHNY and SVGAGI (reference sequence). The CDR3, as DNA: TGTGCCAGCAGTCCGACAGGTCTTGACGAGCAGTACTTC. Its translation is CASSPTGLDEQYF.

This clonotype was seen at least ten times. The rearrangement links TRBV29-1 to TRBJ2-3, with D unresolved. The germline V gene has CDR1 SQVTM and CDR2 ANQGSEA. This CDR3 has 16 residues. V gave up 4 bases and J gave up 2 bases, with 19 bases separating them. CDR3 nucleotide sequence: TGCAGCGTTGGCCCCTTAGGGCCGACCCCCACAGATACGCAGTATTTT. The encoded protein is CSVGPLGPTPTDTQYF.

This clonotype occurred many times. This chain links TRBV27 with TRBJ2-7; possible D gene TRBD1, 6 bases. The V end lost 7 bases, the J end lost 4 bases, and 11 bases lay between the germline ends. The CDR3 has 12 residues. Germline V lookup: CDR1 MNHEY, CDR2 SMNVEV (reference sequence). This chain's CDR3 is CASTNRAYEQYF. CDR3 sequence (DNA): TGTGCCAGCACCAACAGGGCGTACGAGCAGTACTTC.

Turning to this clonotype: A much larger clone sits a single nucleotide away, making a read error possible. No conserved phenylalanine or tryptophan ends this CDR3, so it is likely a read error. The CDR3 DNA reads TGCAGCGGGGTAGTCAGCGATGAGCAGTTCCTC. Encoded protein: CSGVVSDEQFL. The chain combines TRBV29-1 with TRBJ2-1, with D unclear. Germline V gene data show CDR1 as SQVTM and CDR2 as ANQGSEA. This CDR3 is 11 amino acids long. The V gene lost 7 bases and the J gene lost 8 bases, with 12 bases spanning the gap.

This clonotype was found a few times. The genes are TRBV7-9 and TRBJ2-1; 7 nucleotides agree with TRBD2. V gave up 6 bases and J gave up 0 bases; unmatched junction bases: 8. Germline values: CDR1 SEHNR, CDR2 FQNEAQ (reference sequence). This CDR3 region has 16 residues. DNA for the CDR3: TGTGCCAGCAGTCCGAGCGGGGAGAGCTCCTACAATGAGCAGTTCTTC. This sequence encodes CASSPSGESSYNEQFF. Filled out from reference TRBV7-9 and TRBJ2-1, the complete variable domain reads DTGVSQNPRHKITKRGQNVTFRCDPISEHNRLYWYRQTLGQGPEFLTYFQNEAQLEKSRLLSDRFSAERPKGSFSTLEIQRTEQGDSAMYLCASSPSGESSYNEQFFGPGTRLTVL.

In its sample, this clonotype was seen many times. V gene TRBV7-9 combines with J gene TRBJ2-5; no clear D. V shed 1 base and J shed 7 bases, with 10 bases lying between them. The CDR3 consists of 13 residues. Germline V gene sequence: CDR1 SEHNR, CDR2 FQNEAQ (reference sequence). For the CDR3, the DNA is TGTGCCAGCAGCTTAGTGGCAGCGCCGACCCAGTACTTC. Protein product: CASSLVAAPTQYF.

The CDR3 region is CASSQFGGSTDTQYF. In DNA form, the CDR3 reads TGTGCCAGCAGCCAATTTGGGGGGAGCACAGATACGCAGTATTTT. The chain carries TRBV14 and TRBJ2-3, with D possibly TRBD2 on 6 matching bases. CDR1 is SGHDN and CDR2 is FVKESK in the germline V gene. The CDR3 totals 15 residues. Deletions cut 2 bases from V and 0 bases from J, with 9 bases between. Full variable domain (outside the CDR3, taken from reference TRBV14 and TRBJ2-3): EAGVTQFPSHSVIEKGQTVTLRCDPISGHDNLYWYRRVMGKEIKFLLHFVKESKQDESGMPNNRFLAERTGGTYSTLKVQPAELEDSGVYFCASSQFGGSTDTQYFGPGTRLTVL.

This clonotype was detected only a few times. In nucleotides, the CDR3 is TGTGCCAGCAGCTTGTTTACGGATCTCGAGCAGTACTTC. Translation: CASSLFTDLEQYF. The V and J genes are TRBV5-6 and TRBJ2-7; no definite D call. Germline V gene data show CDR1 as SGHDT and CDR2 as YYEEEE. The CDR3 extends over 13 amino acids. Trimming removed 1 base from V and 6 bases from J, with 11 bases in between.

The rearrangement joins TRBV2 to TRBJ1-2; 10 bases are a match to TRBD1. The CDR3 has 14 residues. The J segment lost 8 bases and the V segment lost 11 bases, leaving 14 bases of the junction unmatched. Per germline, CDR1 SNHLY and CDR2 FYNNEI. The CDR3 DNA reads as TGTGCCCTAGAAAATTGGACAGGGGGAGAGGGCTACACCTTC. This translates into CALENWTGGEGYTF.

This clonotype showed up many times. The chain links TRBV6-2 or TRBV6-3 to TRBJ1-1; D call uncertain. CDR1 is MNHEY and CDR2 is SVGEGT in the germline V gene. V lost 7 bases and J lost 4, with 7 bases in between. This CDR3 region has 11 residues. This chain's CDR3 is CASIQATEAFF. CDR3 nucleotide sequence: TGTGCCAGCATCCAGGCCACTGAAGCTTTCTTT.

J is TRBJ2-3 and V is TRBV4-3, with D possibly matching TRBD1 (6 bases). This CDR3 spans 15 amino acids. Trimming cost V 4 bases and J 0 bases, with 11 bases left between them. From germline, CDR1 is LGHNA and CDR2 YSLEER. CDR3 sequence reads: CASSPRQASTDTQYF. CDR3 nucleotides: TGCGCCAGCAGCCCGCGACAGGCGAGCACAGATACGCAGTATTTT.

A few counts support this clonotype. The chain joins TRBV4-3 to TRBJ1-2; 12 bases line up with TRBD1. The CDR3 runs 17 residues. V lost 1 base to trimming and J lost 4 bases; unmatched junction nucleotides: 7. The germline V gene encodes CDR1 LGHNA and CDR2 YSLEER. The chain's CDR3 is CASSQAPGTGGVYGYTF. CDR3 bases: TGCGCCAGCAGCCAAGCTCCGGGGACAGGGGGCGTCTATGGCTACACCTTC.